Each of the 11 T cell receptor beta chains below was sequenced from the same sample in a study of CD8+ T cells in alopecia areata. Noted treatment: oral pan-JAK inhibitor, 5-10 mg twice daily. After isolation, RNA underwent reverse transcription to generate cDNA as the sequencing template. Sequencing was performed with immunoSEQ multiplex PCR; in TCRdb, only in-frame clones are kept and a portion is missing. This sample has more than 140,000 clones, with about 88% found just once. The sequenced sample was CD8+ T cells sorted from blood, obtained at week 4, from a patient treated with tofacitinib. All receptors come from a human donor with alopecia areata.

J is TRBJ2-7 and V is TRBV29-1; the match to TRBD2 covers 8 bases. CDR1 is SQVTM and CDR2 is ANQGSEA in the germline V gene. The CDR3 covers 15 residues. V lost 6 bases and J lost 3; bases outside the gene matches: 13. The CDR3 sequence: CSVDGRAGGNYEQYF. In DNA, the CDR3 is TGCAGCGTCGACGGCCGCGCGGGGGGTAACTACGAGCAGTACTTC.

This clone was recorded once. No conserved phenylalanine or tryptophan is present at the end of the CDR3, so a read error is the likely explanation. The V call is TRBV4-1, the J call TRBJ1-1, with 7 bases that match TRBD1. J was trimmed by 7 bases and V by 2 bases; bases with no gene match: 4. Germline V gene data show CDR1 as MGHRA and CDR2 as YSYEKL. The CDR3 is 13 amino acids. The CDR3 coding sequence is TGCGCCAGCAGCCAAAGGGACAGCCTTGAAGCTTTCCTT. Its protein is CASSQRDSLEAFL.

This chain joins TRBV29-1 and TRBJ2-7; D call uncertain. Trimming cost V 1 base and J 7 bases, with 5 bases left between them. The CDR3 has 10 residues. CDR1 and CDR2 (germline): SQVTM, ANQGSEA. The DNA for the CDR3 is TGCAGCGTTGAAGTCGGGGAGCAGTACTTC. Its translation is CSVEVGEQYF.

The gene calls are TRBV7-7 and TRBJ1-4; D may be TRBD1 (5 bases). This CDR3 region has 15 residues. Deletions cut 5 bases from V and 5 bases from J, with 15 bases between. Germline CDR1 SSHAT, CDR2 FNYEAQ (reference sequence). The CDR3 loop is CASSPGWDPNEKLFF. The CDR3 nucleotides are TGTGCCAGCAGCCCAGGGTGGGACCCGAATGAAAAACTGTTTTTT.

V usage is TRBV7-6 and J usage is TRBJ2-1; no clear D gene. This CDR3 region has 13 residues. The germline CDR1 and CDR2 sequences are SGHVS and FNYEAQ. Trimming stripped 5 bases from V and 6 bases from J, with 11 bases between. For the CDR3, the DNA is TGTGCCAGCAGCCTATCGGGTTTCAATGAGCAGTTCTTC. It encodes CASSLSGFNEQFF. Variable domain in full (rest from reference TRBV7-6 and TRBJ2-1): GAGVSQSPRYKVTKRGQDVALRCDPISGHVSLYWYRQALGQGPEFLTYFNYEAQQDKSGLPNDRFSAERPEGSISTLTIQRTEQRDSAMYRCASSLSGFNEQFFGPGTRLTVL.

This chain joins TRBV29-1 and TRBJ2-3, with 8 bases aligning to TRBD2. The CDR3 totals 11 residues. Germline CDR1 reads SQVTM; CDR2 reads ANQGSEA. With 5 bases clipped from V and 12 bases from J, the junction kept 7 bases outside the gene matches. The CDR3 coding sequence is TGCAGCGTTCCGGGGGGGGGCTCCCAGTATTTT. This gives the protein CSVPGGGSQYF.

The chain uses TRBV29-1 and TRBJ1-2; 10 positions match TRBD1. Germline loops: CDR1 SQVTM, CDR2 ANQGSEA. The CDR3 extends over 11 amino acids. CDR3 nucleotides: TGCAGTTTTGAGGACAGGGGGGGCTACACCTTC. It codes for CSFEDRGGYTF.

This clone came up a few times. The J gene is TRBJ2-7, the V gene TRBV19, with TRBD2 matching over 9 bases. CDR1 is LNHDA and CDR2 is SQIVND in the germline V gene (reference sequence). This CDR3 has 14 amino acids. V lost 6 bases and J lost 4; bases outside the gene matches: 7. The CDR3 sequence is CASSPVAGEYEQYF. The CDR3 DNA reads TGTGCCAGTAGCCCGGTAGCGGGGGAATACGAGCAGTACTTC.

The J gene is TRBJ1-2, the V gene TRBV18; D may be TRBD1 (5 bases). The V gene's germline CDR1 is KGHSH and CDR2 LQKENI. Trimming removed 5 bases at V and 6 bases at J, with 16 bases between. The CDR3 is 14 residues long. CDR3 region: CASSSGSKGNGYTF. Here the CDR3 DNA reads TGTGCCAGCTCATCGGGGTCCAAGGGGAATGGCTACACCTTC. Together with reference TRBV18 and TRBJ1-2, the CDR3 gives the full variable domain: NAGVMQNPRHLVRRRGQEARLRCSPMKGHSHVYWYRQLPEEGLKFMVYLQKENIIDESGMPKERFSAEFPKEGPSILRIQQVVRGDSAAYFCASSSGSKGNGYTFGSGTRLTVV.

This clone was detected only once. V usage is TRBV5-6 and J usage is TRBJ2-7; D call uncertain. The CDR3 sequence is 12 residues long. CDR1 is SGHDT and CDR2 is YYEEEE in the germline V gene. Trimming took 0 bases from V and 3 from J, leaving 4 bases between them. As DNA, the CDR3 is TGTGCCAGCAGCTTGGGGGTCTACGAGCAGTACTTC. Translated: CASSLGVYEQYF.

The chain combines TRBV7-9 with TRBJ2-7; D remains unclear. Germline V lookup: CDR1 SEHNR, CDR2 FQNEAQ (reference sequence). The V end was cut by 1 base, the J end by 3 bases, with 16 bases between. The CDR3 totals 16 residues. In DNA, the CDR3 is TGTGCCAGCAGCTTAGATAGATACCGAAAGGACTACGAGCAGTACTTC. It is translated as CASSLDRYRKDYEQYF. Based on the CDR3 plus reference TRBV7-9 and TRBJ2-7, the full variable domain is DTGVSQNPRHKITKRGQNVTFRCDPISEHNRLYWYRQTLGQGPEFLTYFQNEAQLEKSRLLSDRFSAERPKGSFSTLEIQRTEQGDSAMYLCASSLDRYRKDYEQYFGPGTRLTVT.